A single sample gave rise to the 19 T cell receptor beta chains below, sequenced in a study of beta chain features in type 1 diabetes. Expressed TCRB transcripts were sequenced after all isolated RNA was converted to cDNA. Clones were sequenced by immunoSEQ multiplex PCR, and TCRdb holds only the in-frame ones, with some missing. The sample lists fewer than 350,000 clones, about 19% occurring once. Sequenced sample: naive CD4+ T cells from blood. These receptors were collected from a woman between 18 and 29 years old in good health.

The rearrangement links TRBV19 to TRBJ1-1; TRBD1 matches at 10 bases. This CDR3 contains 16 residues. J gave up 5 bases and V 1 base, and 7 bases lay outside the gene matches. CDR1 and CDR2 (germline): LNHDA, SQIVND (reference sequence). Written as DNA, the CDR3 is TGTGCCAGTAGTATAGGGATGGGACAGGGGAAGACTGAAGCTTTCTTT. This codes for CASSIGMGQGKTEAFF.

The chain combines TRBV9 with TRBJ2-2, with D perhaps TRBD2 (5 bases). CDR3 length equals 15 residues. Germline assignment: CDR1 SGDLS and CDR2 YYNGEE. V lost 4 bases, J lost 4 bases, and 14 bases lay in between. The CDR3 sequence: CASSSDYAVTGELFF. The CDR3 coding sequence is TGTGCCAGCAGCTCAGACTACGCCGTCACCGGGGAGCTGTTTTTT. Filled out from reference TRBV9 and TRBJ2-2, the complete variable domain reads DSGVTQTPKHLITATGQRVTLRCSPRSGDLSVYWYQQSLDQGLQFLIQYYNGEERAKGNILERFSAQQFPDLHSELNLSSLELGDSALYFCASSSDYAVTGELFFGEGSRLTVL.

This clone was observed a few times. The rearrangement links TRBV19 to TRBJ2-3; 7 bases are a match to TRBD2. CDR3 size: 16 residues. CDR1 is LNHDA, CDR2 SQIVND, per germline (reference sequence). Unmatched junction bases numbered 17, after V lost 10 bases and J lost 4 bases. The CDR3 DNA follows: TGTGCCACCCAGTCGGCCGGACTCCGGGGGGCAGATACGCAGTATTTT. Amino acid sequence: CATQSAGLRGADTQYF.

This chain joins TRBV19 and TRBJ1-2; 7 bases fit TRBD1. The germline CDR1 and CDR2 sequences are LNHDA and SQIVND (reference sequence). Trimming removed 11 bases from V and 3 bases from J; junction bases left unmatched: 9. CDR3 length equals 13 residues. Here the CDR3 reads CAVSLDRHYGYTF. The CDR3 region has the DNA TGTGCCGTCAGCCTGGACAGGCACTATGGCTACACCTTC.

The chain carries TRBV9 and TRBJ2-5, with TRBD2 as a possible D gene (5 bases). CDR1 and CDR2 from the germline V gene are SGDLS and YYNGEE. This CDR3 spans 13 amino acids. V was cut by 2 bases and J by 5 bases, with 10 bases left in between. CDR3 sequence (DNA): TGTGCCAGCAGCGTTTCGGGATCTGAGACCCAGTACTTC. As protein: CASSVSGSETQYF. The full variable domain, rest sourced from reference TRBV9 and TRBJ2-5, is DSGVTQTPKHLITATGQRVTLRCSPRSGDLSVYWYQQSLDQGLQFLIQYYNGEERAKGNILERFSAQQFPDLHSELNLSSLELGDSALYFCASSVSGSETQYFGPGTRLLVL.

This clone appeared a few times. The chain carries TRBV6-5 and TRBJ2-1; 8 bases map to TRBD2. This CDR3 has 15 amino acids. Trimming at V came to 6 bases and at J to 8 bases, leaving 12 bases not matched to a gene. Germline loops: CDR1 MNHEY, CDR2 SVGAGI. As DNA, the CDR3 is TGTGCCAGCAGCCAAAGCGGGGGCTCCTCAGATGAGCAGTTCTTC. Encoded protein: CASSQSGGSSDEQFF.

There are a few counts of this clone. CDR3 region: CAWTMTELNTEAFF. The CDR3 coding sequence is TGTGCCTGGACCATGACAGAGTTGAACACTGAAGCTTTCTTT. The gene calls are TRBV30 and TRBJ1-1, with D perhaps TRBD1 (5 bases). CDR3 length: 14 residues. Per the germline V gene, CDR1 is GTSNPN and CDR2 is SVGIG (reference sequence). V gave up 4 bases and J gave up 0 bases, with 12 bases separating them.

CDR3 residues: CASSMYETGVYGYTF. As DNA, the CDR3 is TGTGCCAGTAGTATGTACGAGACAGGAGTCTATGGCTACACCTTC. This sequence joins TRBV19 and TRBJ1-2; D is possibly TRBD1 (6 bases). The length of the CDR3 is 15 residues. Germline V CDR1 and CDR2: LNHDA, SQIVND (reference sequence). Trimming took off 3 bases at V and 4 bases at J, with 15 bases between the two ends.

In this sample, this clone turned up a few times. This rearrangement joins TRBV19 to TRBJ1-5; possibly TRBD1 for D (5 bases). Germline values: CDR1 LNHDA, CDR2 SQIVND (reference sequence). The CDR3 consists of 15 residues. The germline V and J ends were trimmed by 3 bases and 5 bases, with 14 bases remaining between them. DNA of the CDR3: TGTGCCAGTAGTATCCCCCCGATAGGGGATCAGCCCCAGCATTTT. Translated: CASSIPPIGDQPQHF.

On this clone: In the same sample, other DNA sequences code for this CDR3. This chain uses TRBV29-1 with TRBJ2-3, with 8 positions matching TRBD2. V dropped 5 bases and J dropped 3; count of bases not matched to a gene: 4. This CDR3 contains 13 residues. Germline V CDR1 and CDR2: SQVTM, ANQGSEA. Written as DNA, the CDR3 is TGCAGCGTTAGCGGGAGAGTAACAGATACGCAGTATTTT. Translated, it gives CSVSGRVTDTQYF.

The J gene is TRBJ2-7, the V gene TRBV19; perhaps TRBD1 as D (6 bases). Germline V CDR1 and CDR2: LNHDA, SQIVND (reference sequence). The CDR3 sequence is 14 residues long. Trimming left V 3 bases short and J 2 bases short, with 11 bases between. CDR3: CASSIGGQTYEQYF. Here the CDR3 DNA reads TGTGCCAGTAGTATCGGTGGACAGACCTACGAGCAGTACTTC.

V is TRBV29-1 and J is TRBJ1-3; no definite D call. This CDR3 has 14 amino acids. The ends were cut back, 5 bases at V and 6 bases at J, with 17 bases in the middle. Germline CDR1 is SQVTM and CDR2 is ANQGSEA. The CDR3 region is CSVIYNPRENTIYF. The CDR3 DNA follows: TGCAGCGTTATATACAATCCTCGTGAAAACACCATATATTTT.

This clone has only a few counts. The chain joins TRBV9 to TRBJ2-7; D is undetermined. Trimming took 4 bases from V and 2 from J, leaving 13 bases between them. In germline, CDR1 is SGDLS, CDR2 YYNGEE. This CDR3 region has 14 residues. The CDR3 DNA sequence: TGTGCCAGCAGCCTTGGTGACAAGCCCTACGAGCAGTACTTC. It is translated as CASSLGDKPYEQYF. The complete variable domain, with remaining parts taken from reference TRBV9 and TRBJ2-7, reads DSGVTQTPKHLITATGQRVTLRCSPRSGDLSVYWYQQSLDQGLQFLIQYYNGEERAKGNILERFSAQQFPDLHSELNLSSLELGDSALYFCASSLGDKPYEQYFGPGTRLTVT.

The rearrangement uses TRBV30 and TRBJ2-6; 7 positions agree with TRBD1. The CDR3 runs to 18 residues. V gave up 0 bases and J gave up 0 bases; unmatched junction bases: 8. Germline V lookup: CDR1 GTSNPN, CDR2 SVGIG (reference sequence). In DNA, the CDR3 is TGTGCCTGGAGTGTTGATAGACAGGGCCTCTCTGGGGCCAACGTCCTGACTTTC. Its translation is CAWSVDRQGLSGANVLTF.

CDR3 loop: CASSESLSTDTQYF. The CDR3 region has the DNA TGTGCCAGCAGTGAGTCTCTCAGCACAGATACGCAGTATTTT. The chain recombines TRBV2 with TRBJ2-3; D unresolved. Germline assignment: CDR1 SNHLY and CDR2 FYNNEI. V lost 3 bases and J 0 bases, leaving 7 bases between the germline ends. The CDR3 runs to 14 residues.

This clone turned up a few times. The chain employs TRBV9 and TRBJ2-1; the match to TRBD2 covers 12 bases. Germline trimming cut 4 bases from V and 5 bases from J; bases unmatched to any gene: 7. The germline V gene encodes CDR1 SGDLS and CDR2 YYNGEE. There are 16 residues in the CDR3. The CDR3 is CASSQRGLAGNNEQFF. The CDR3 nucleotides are TGTGCCAGCAGCCAACGGGGACTAGCGGGTAACAATGAGCAGTTCTTC. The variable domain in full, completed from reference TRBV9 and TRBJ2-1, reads DSGVTQTPKHLITATGQRVTLRCSPRSGDLSVYWYQQSLDQGLQFLIQYYNGEERAKGNILERFSAQQFPDLHSELNLSSLELGDSALYFCASSQRGLAGNNEQFFGPGTRLTVL.

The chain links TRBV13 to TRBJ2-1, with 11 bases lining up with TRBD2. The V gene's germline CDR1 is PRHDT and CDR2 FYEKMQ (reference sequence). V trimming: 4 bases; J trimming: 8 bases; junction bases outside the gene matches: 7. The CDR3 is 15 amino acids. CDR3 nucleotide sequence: TGTGCCAGCAGCTCCGGGACTAGCGGTCTCTATGAGCAGTTCTTC. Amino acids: CASSSGTSGLYEQFF. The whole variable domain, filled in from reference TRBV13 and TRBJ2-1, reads AAGVIQSPRHLIKEKRETATLKCYPIPRHDTVYWYQQGPGQDPQFLISFYEKMQSDKGSIPDRFSAQQFSDYHSELNMSSLELGDSALYFCASSSGTSGLYEQFFGPGTRLTVL.

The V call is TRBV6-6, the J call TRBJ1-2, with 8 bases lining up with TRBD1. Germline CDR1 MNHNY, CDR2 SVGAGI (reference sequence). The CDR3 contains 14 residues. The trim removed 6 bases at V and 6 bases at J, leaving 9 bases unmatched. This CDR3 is CASSFGQGIHGYTF. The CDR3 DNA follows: TGTGCCAGCAGCTTCGGACAGGGAATACATGGCTACACCTTC.

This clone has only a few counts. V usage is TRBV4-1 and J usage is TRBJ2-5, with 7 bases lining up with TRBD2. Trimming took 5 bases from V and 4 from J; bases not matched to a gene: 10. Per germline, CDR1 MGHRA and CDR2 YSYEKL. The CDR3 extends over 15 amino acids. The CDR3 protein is CASSFGLVRPETQYF. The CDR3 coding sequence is TGCGCCAGCAGCTTCGGACTAGTCAGGCCAGAGACCCAGTACTTC.